This T cell receptor (beta chain) was retrieved from a study of blood T cell repertoires in COVID-19. Germline CDR1 reads LGHDT; CDR2 reads YNNKEL (reference sequence). This CDR3 has 13 residues. J lost 3 bases, V lost 8 bases, and 2 bases had no gene match. Only in-frame clones appear in the TCRdb table, and some are missing; sequencing was by immunoSEQ multiplex PCR. The data show about half a million clones, approximately 83% seen once. Sequencing was done on a sample of peripheral blood. The chain combines TRBV3-1 (or the pseudogene TRBV3-2) with TRBJ2-3, with 10 bases aligning to TRBD2. The TCR was taken from a human donor in a cohort sampled during active COVID-19. The CDR3 loop is CASRTSGTDTQYF. In DNA, the CDR3 is TGTGCCAGCCGGACTAGCGGAACAGATACGCAGTATTTT.